These T cell receptor beta chains were read from a single sample in a study of cytomegalovirus exposure and HLA in healthy donors. TCRdb keeps only in-frame clones here, not all; method: immunoSEQ multiplex PCR. This table holds about 180,000 clones, approximately 72% found once. Sequencing was performed on PBMCs. The receptors come from a female donor in good health and CMV-seronegative. Both conserved end residues are part of each CDR3. Each record gives: CDR3 protein, CDR3 DNA, D gene, V gene, clone size, J gene. D genes are given only for firm matches. Some rows have no size entry. The others give once, few or many, or a class for an expanded clone.

CASSPGQGAWGGETQYF | TGTGCCAGCAGCCCCGGACAGGGGGCGTGGGGTGGGGAGACCCAGTACTTC | TRBD1 | TRBV5-4 | - | TRBJ2-5
CASSLTDGKGHEQYF | TGTGCTAGCAGCTTAACGGACGGGAAAGGCCACGAGCAGTACTTC | - | TRBV7-7 | - | TRBJ2-7
CASSLSLREGIQEKLFF | TGTGCCAGCAGTTTATCGCTTCGGGAGGGAATTCAGGAAAAACTGTTTTTT | - | TRBV27 | few | TRBJ1-4
CASSLKGFQETQYF | TGTGCCAGCAGCTTGAAGGGGTTCCAAGAGACCCAGTACTTC | - | TRBV5-6 | - | TRBJ2-5
CASSFTSGSYNEQFF | TGTGCCAGCAGCTTCACTAGCGGGAGCTACAATGAGCAGTTCTTC | TRBD2 | TRBV11-2 | - | TRBJ2-1
CASSKGQGGQPQHF | TGTGCCAGCAGCAAAGGACAGGGCGGACAGCCCCAGCATTTT | TRBD1 | TRBV9 | - | TRBJ1-5
CSANAKGEAFF | TGCAGCGCCAACGCAAAGGGGGAAGCTTTCTTT | - | TRBV29-1 | - | TRBJ1-1
CAWTTEGIAGGLRFF | TGTGCCTGGACGACCGAGGGGATAGCGGGGGGTTTACGGTTCTTC | TRBD2 | TRBV30 | few | TRBJ2-1
CASSQGSLAGGTDTQYF | TGCGCCAGCAGCCAAGGGAGCCTAGCGGGAGGCACAGATACGCAGTATTTT | TRBD2 | TRBV4-3 | - | TRBJ2-3
CASSRGGPPYEQYF | TGTGCCAGCAGCCGGGGGGGGCCACCCTACGAGCAGTACTTC | TRBD2 | TRBV7-3 | - | TRBJ2-7
CASSLRTGGSDTQYF | TGTGCCAGCAGCTTAAGGACAGGGGGCAGCGATACGCAGTATTTT | TRBD1 | TRBV7-9 | - | TRBJ2-3
CASSSDPGLAIADTQYF | TGCGCCAGCAGCTCCGACCCGGGACTAGCTATCGCAGATACGCAGTATTTT | TRBD2 | TRBV5-1 | - | TRBJ2-3
CASSVPGEESYTF | TGTGCCAGCAGCGTCCCGGGGGAGGAGAGCTACACCTTC | - | TRBV9 | few | TRBJ1-2
CASSDSGLPTGELFF | TGTGCCAGCAGTGACTCGGGACTCCCCACCGGGGAGCTGTTTTTT | - | TRBV6-4 | - | TRBJ2-2
CASSIADRVIDGYTF | TGTGCCAGTAGTATAGCTGACAGGGTTATAGATGGCTACACCTTC | TRBD1 | TRBV19 | - | TRBJ1-2
CASSGTGRSYEQYF | TGTGCCAGCAGCGGGACAGGTCGCTCCTACGAGCAGTACTTC | TRBD1 | TRBV27 | - | TRBJ2-7
CASSQGALAGIPSYNEQFF | TGCGCCAGCAGCCAAGGAGCTCTAGCGGGCATTCCCTCCTACAATGAGCAGTTCTTC | TRBD2 | TRBV4-3 | - | TRBJ2-1
CASSYSTGPDTQYF | TGTGCCAGCAGTTACTCCACGGGTCCGGATACGCAGTATTTT | - | TRBV6-6 | - | TRBJ2-3
CASTGAASGFF | TGTGCCAGCACAGGGGCGGCATCCGGTTTCTTT | - | TRBV6-6 | - | TRBJ1-1
CASSLEPNRGTDTQYF | TGCGCCAGCAGCTTGGAGCCTAACAGAGGCACAGATACGCAGTATTTT | - | TRBV5-1 | - | TRBJ2-3
CASSLYPRAETQYF | TGTGCCAGCAGCTTATATCCCAGGGCAGAGACCCAGTACTTC | - | TRBV7-9 | - | TRBJ2-5
CASSLKSGSTEAFF | TGCGCCAGCAGCTTGAAATCAGGGTCCACTGAAGCTTTCTTT | - | TRBV5-1 | - | TRBJ1-1
CASSLGGVGPQHF | TGTGCCAGCAGCCTGGGGGGGGTTGGGCCCCAGCATTTT | - | TRBV7-6 | - | TRBJ1-5
CASTISGGLATNEKLFF | TGTGCCAGCACCATCTCGGGGGGCCTAGCAACTAATGAAAAACTGTTTTTT | - | TRBV28 | - | TRBJ1-4
CASSSPASEQYF | TGTGCCAGCAGTTCGCCGGCGAGCGAGCAGTACTTC | - | TRBV27 | - | TRBJ2-7
CASSAGGGQGAGNTIYF | TGTGCCAGCAGCGCCGGAGGGGGCCAGGGGGCGGGAAACACCATATATTTT | TRBD1 | TRBV5-4 | - | TRBJ1-3
CASRPTGGGETQYF | TGTGCCAGCAGACCCACAGGGGGCGGGGAGACCCAGTACTTC | TRBD1 | TRBV27 | - | TRBJ2-5
CASSSMTREGSDTQYF | TGTGCCAGCAGTTCTATGACTCGGGAGGGATCAGATACGCAGTATTTT | TRBD2 | TRBV28 | - | TRBJ2-3
CASSSGLAGGKSGELFF | TGTGCCAGCAGCTCGGGACTAGCGGGAGGCAAATCCGGGGAGCTGTTTTTT | TRBD2 | TRBV2 | - | TRBJ2-2
CSAGGRWEQYF | TGCAGTGCTGGAGGGAGGTGGGAGCAGTACTTC | - | TRBV20-1 | - | TRBJ2-5
CASSIEQGVLAASTDTQYF | TGTGCCAGTAGTATTGAGCAGGGGGTACTAGCAGCGAGCACAGATACGCAGTATTTT | - | TRBV19 | - | TRBJ2-3
CASSLAGGLNTEAFF | TGTGCCAGCAGTCTAGCGGGGGGTTTGAACACTGAAGCTTTCTTT | - | TRBV7-2 | - | TRBJ1-1
CASSSGQGNTGELFF | TGTGCCAGCAGCTCGGGACAGGGGAACACCGGGGAGCTGTTTTTT | TRBD1 | TRBV6-1 | few | TRBJ2-2
CASYITGGTTEAFF | TGTGCCAGTTACATCACAGGGGGCACCACTGAAGCTTTCTTT | TRBD1 | TRBV19 | - | TRBJ1-1
CASSSYRRGGLFF | TGTGCCAGCAGCTCCTACCGTCGAGGCGGGCTGTTTTTT | - | TRBV9 | once | TRBJ2-2
CASSQAVSDRGDEKLFF | TGTGCCAGCAGCCAAGCGGTCTCTGACAGGGGTGATGAAAAACTGTTTTTT | TRBD1 | TRBV4-2 | - | TRBJ1-4
CASSPASGTRDQPQHF | TGTGCCAGCAGCCCAGCTTCCGGGACAAGGGATCAGCCCCAGCATTTT | - | TRBV7-2 | - | TRBJ1-5
CASSQGGRGTEAFF | TGCGCCAGCAGCCAAGGAGGGAGGGGAACTGAAGCTTTCTTT | - | TRBV4-1 | - | TRBJ1-1
CASSQGRVRPDAGNTIYF | TGTGCCAGCAGCCAAGGGCGGGTCCGACCCGACGCTGGAAACACCATATATTTT | - | TRBV4-2 | once | TRBJ1-3
CAGRQESLGEQYF | TGTGCCGGTAGACAGGAGAGTCTTGGCGAGCAGTACTTC | - | TRBV2 | few | TRBJ2-7
CASSPWIGGGYTF | TGTGCCAGCAGCCCCTGGATAGGGGGAGGCTACACCTTC | - | TRBV7-9 | - | TRBJ1-2
CSVEDRVAASFGAFF | TGCAGCGTTGAAGATCGGGTGGCAGCGAGTTTCGGGGCTTTCTTT | - | TRBV29-1 | once | TRBJ1-1
CASSPRGGVQPQHF | TGCGCCAGCAGCCCCCGGGGAGGGGTTCAGCCCCAGCATTTT | - | TRBV5-1 | few | TRBJ1-5
CASSLSVGQHTDTQYF | TGTGCCAGCAGTTTAAGCGTCGGACAGCACACAGATACGCAGTATTTT | - | TRBV28 | - | TRBJ2-3
CASSTHNEQFF | TGTGCCAGCAGCACACACAATGAGCAGTTCTTC | - | TRBV7-9 | - | TRBJ2-1
CASSLGSSLREQYF | TGTGCCAGCAGCTTAGGATCCAGCTTGCGGGAGCAGTACTTC | - | TRBV7-2 | - | TRBJ2-7
CASSSAGGPQETQYF | TGTGCCAGCAGCTCGGCAGGGGGACCCCAAGAGACCCAGTACTTC | TRBD1 | TRBV5-4 | - | TRBJ2-5